This TCR beta chain was found in a study of blood T cells in healthy people across ages. A J-beta primer mix and a sample-barcoded 5' primer were used in a second PCR of about 7 to 12 cycles. TCRdb recomputed calls from the 5' RACE reads with MiXCR, one row per CDR3 protein. This sample has roughly 550,000 distinct CDR3 sequences, with 20% to 30% found just once. The junction had 6 bases not matched to a gene; V was cut back by 1 base and J by 1 base. The CDR3 covers 16 residues. The germline V gene has CDR1 SGHTA and CDR2 FQGNSA. Donors each provided about 9.5 milliliters of peripheral blood. The sample was also linked to a second study, of T cells of mothers and their children.

The TCR comes from a boy aged 5 to 17 in good health. Sequencing used blood. The chain has TRBV7-2 and TRBJ2-5, with TRBD1 matching 7 bases. The DNA of the CDR3 is TGTGCCAGCAGCTTAGTGGGACAGACGGGCCAAGAGACCCAGTACTTC. The encoded protein is CASSLVGQTGQETQYF.